This TCR beta chain emerged from a study of blood T cell repertoires in COVID-19. Some clones are missing from TCRdb's copy, which holds only in-frame ones; the method was immunoSEQ multiplex PCR. The sample holds over 95,000 clones, 85% to 90% seen once. Germline-derived CDR1 and CDR2 are MDHEN and SYDVKM. The ends were cut back, 0 bases at V and 4 bases at J, with 10 bases in the middle. The CDR3 is 15 residues long. The chain links TRBV28 to TRBJ1-5, with D possibly being TRBD1 (5 bases). The clonotype comes from a human donor with acute or convalescent COVID-19. The donor label of this sample is uncertain. Sample: peripheral blood. The CDR3 DNA is TGTGCCAGCAGTTTATGGGACACCAAAAATCAGCCCCAGCATTTT. This gives the protein CASSLWDTKNQPQHF.